A single sample is the source of the 18 T cell receptor beta chains below, sequenced in a study of identical twins (dated by TCRdb to the mid-2010s). The method behind the library was 5' RACE. The sequencing machine was an Illumina HiSeq 2000. TCRdb reworked the public reads: Q25 trimming with fastp, MiXCR clone assembly, productive beta chains retained. Each CDR3 protein appears once, grouped with its most common genes and DNA. Within this sample are some 20,000 distinct CDR3 sequences, with 55% to 75% of them counted one time only. Over 4.5% of the sample is taken by the ten largest. Input material: memory (CD45RO+) T cells sorted from blood. The cell subset or site label, read with the paper, signifies: CD45RO+ enriched T cells. The receptors were sampled from a woman aged 18-29 years in good health. This table probably holds off-target reads from a library built for another chain.

The chain is built from TRBV20-1 and TRBJ2-7, with D possibly matching TRBD2 (6 bases). V was cut by 2 bases and J by 1 base, with 12 bases left in between. Germline-derived CDR1 and CDR2 are DFQATT and SNEGSKA (reference sequence). The CDR3 length is 14 residues. The CDR3 is CSARLGGNSYEQYF. The CDR3 DNA reads TGCAGTGCTAGACTTGGAGGGAATTCCTACGAGCAGTACTTC.

The chain couples TRBV29-1 to TRBJ2-1; TRBD1 aligns across 7 bases. J gave up 9 bases and V 6 bases, and 11 bases lay outside the gene matches. CDR1 and CDR2 from the germline V gene are SQVTM and ANQGSEA. The CDR3 loop spans 13 amino acids. Here the CDR3 reads CSVTSTGVAEQFF. CDR3 nucleotide sequence: TGCAGCGTGACGTCCACAGGGGTGGCTGAGCAGTTCTTC.

V and J are TRBV20-1 and TRBJ2-2, with 14 bases fitting TRBD2. Germline V gene sequence: CDR1 DFQATT, CDR2 SNEGSKA (reference sequence). CDR3 length: 19 residues. Trimming cost V 6 bases and J 3 bases; bases outside gene matches: 15. CDR3 in amino acids: CSALTRLAGGPGYTGELFF. The CDR3 nucleotides are TGCAGTGCCCTTACCCGACTAGCGGGAGGGCCAGGGTACACCGGGGAGCTGTTTTTT.

This sequence joins TRBV12-3 or TRBV12-4 and TRBJ1-5; TRBD1 is a possible D gene (6 bases). The CDR3 spans 14 residues. The V gene lost 7 bases and the J gene lost 2 bases, with 12 bases spanning the gap. CDR3 DNA: TGTGCCAGCAATGAGAGGGGGGGCAATCAGCCCCAGCATTTT. It yields the protein CASNERGGNQPQHF.

The rearrangement links TRBV29-1 to TRBJ2-5, with TRBD1 matching 7 bases. The germline V gene has CDR1 SQVTM and CDR2 ANQGSEA. The CDR3 consists of 13 residues. Trimming took 4 bases from V and 3 from J; bases not matched to a gene: 5. Here the CDR3 reads CSVALGQKETQYF. CDR3 DNA sequence: TGCAGCGTTGCGTTGGGACAGAAAGAGACCCAGTACTTC.

The chain combines TRBV18 with TRBJ2-7; D gene ambiguous. Trimming stripped 2 bases from V and 1 base from J, with 6 bases between. Germline V gives CDR1 KGHSH, CDR2 LQKENI. CDR3 length: 13 amino acids. This chain's CDR3 is CASSPDISYEQYF. The CDR3 DNA is TGTGCCAGCTCACCAGACATTTCCTACGAGCAGTACTTC. The variable domain in full, with the rest retrieved from reference TRBV18 and TRBJ2-7, is NAGVMQNPRHLVRRRGQEARLRCSPMKGHSHVYWYRQLPEEGLKFMVYLQKENIIDESGMPKERFSAEFPKEGPSILRIQQVVRGDSAAYFCASSPDISYEQYFGPGTRLTVT.

The chain uses TRBV15 and TRBJ1-1; no definite D call. The CDR3 loop spans 12 amino acids. Trimming took 3 bases from V and 6 from J, leaving 8 bases between them. Germline CDR1 is LNHNV and CDR2 is YYDKDF (reference sequence). The CDR3 DNA reads TGTGCCACCAGCAGGGCGAAGGCTGAAGCTTTCTTT. Translating gives CATSRAKAEAFF.

In its sample, this clonotype was seen a few times. This chain links TRBV5-5 with TRBJ2-3; 9 nucleotides line up with TRBD1. V lost 3 bases, J lost 0 bases, and 5 bases stayed unmatched. The CDR3 spans 16 residues. Germline values: CDR1 SGHKS, CDR2 YYEKEE (reference sequence). CDR3 sequence: CASSWGDRASTDTQYF. In nucleotides, the CDR3 is TGTGCCAGCAGCTGGGGGGACAGGGCGAGCACAGATACGCAGTATTTT.

This chain connects TRBV12-3 or TRBV12-4 to TRBJ2-3; 8 nucleotides line up with TRBD1. V dropped 4 bases and J dropped 2; count of bases not matched to a gene: 8. This CDR3 has 16 residues. CDR3 DNA sequence: TGTGCCAGCAGTTCTGGCAGGGGGCCTATCACAGATACGCAGTATTTT. Translating gives CASSSGRGPITDTQYF.

J is TRBJ2-2 and V is TRBV6-2 or TRBV6-3; 7 nucleotides align to TRBD2. V shed 5 bases and J 6 bases; nucleotides not matched to a gene: 15. Germline lookup yields CDR1 MNHEY and CDR2 SVGEGT. This CDR3 has 17 amino acids. CDR3 residues: CASSRLGGERRAGELFF. The CDR3 nucleotides read TGTGCCAGCAGTAGACTTGGGGGGGAGCGTCGTGCCGGGGAGCTGTTTTTT.

This clonotype has a handful of counts. The J gene is TRBJ2-7, the V gene TRBV5-6, with D possibly being TRBD1 (6 bases). CDR1 and CDR2 (germline): SGHDT, YYEEEE. The CDR3 is 16 residues long. V was trimmed by 0 bases and J by 6 bases, leaving 19 bases between them. The CDR3 DNA reads TGTGCCAGCAGCTTGGGACACACAGGGAGAATCGGCGAGCAGTACTTC. Residues: CASSLGHTGRIGEQYF.

The chain uses TRBV7-8 and TRBJ2-6; D is unresolved. Germline V CDR1 and CDR2: SGHVS, FQNEAQ. The V gene lost 5 bases and the J gene lost 0 bases, with 11 bases spanning the gap. The CDR3 runs 16 residues. As DNA, the CDR3 is TGTGCCAGCAGCCCCAGCCCATTCTCTGGGGCCAACGTCCTGACTTTC. It translates to CASSPSPFSGANVLTF.

This clonotype was recorded once. The chain joins TRBV20-1 to TRBJ2-3, with 9 positions matching TRBD2. V trimming: 0 bases; J trimming: 0 bases; junction bases outside the gene matches: 7. Germline CDR1 and CDR2: DFQATT and SNEGSKA (reference sequence). The CDR3 extends over 17 amino acids. DNA of the CDR3: TGCAGTGCTAGAGATGTGAGCGGGAGGACTAGCACAGATACGCAGTATTTT. Translated: CSARDVSGRTSTDTQYF.

This clonotype was seen a few times. The chain employs TRBV7-9 and TRBJ2-3, with a weak D call TRBD1 (6 bases). The CDR3 covers 15 residues. Germline V CDR1 and CDR2: SEHNR, FQNEAQ (reference sequence). The V end lost 5 bases, the J end lost 2 bases, and 14 bases lay between the germline ends. This chain's CDR3 is CASSRRDISTDTQYF. Here the CDR3 DNA reads TGTGCCAGCAGCCGCCGGGACATATCCACAGATACGCAGTATTTT.

J is TRBJ2-3 and V is TRBV6-1, with 8 bases matching TRBD1. Germline assignment: CDR1 MNHNS and CDR2 SASEGT. The length of the CDR3 is 15 residues. Germline trimming cut 6 bases from V and 2 bases from J; bases unmatched to any gene: 7. This chain's CDR3 is CASSPGQGYTDTQYF. CDR3 DNA sequence: TGTGCCAGCAGCCCCGGACAGGGATACACAGATACGCAGTATTTT.

The chain couples TRBV5-5 to TRBJ2-7; a possible D gene is TRBD1 (7 bases). The CDR3 runs to 12 residues. From germline, CDR1 is SGHKS and CDR2 YYEKEE (reference sequence). Trimming removed 4 bases at V and 6 bases at J, with 11 bases between. The DNA of the CDR3 is TGTGCCAGCAGCATCCAGGGGGGCGAGCAGTACTTC. This gives the protein CASSIQGGEQYF.

The J gene is TRBJ1-1, the V gene TRBV18, with 7 bases fitting TRBD1. V shed 3 bases and J 4 bases; nucleotides not matched to a gene: 8. The CDR3 spans 15 residues. The germline V gene encodes CDR1 KGHSH and CDR2 LQKENI. DNA for the CDR3: TGTGCCAGCTCACCTACACACCAGGGGGGCACTGAAGCTTTCTTT. The encoded protein is CASSPTHQGGTEAFF.

The V and J genes are TRBV11-1 and TRBJ2-1; D is possibly TRBD1 (6 bases). Trimming stripped 5 bases from V and 5 bases from J, with 16 bases between. Germline V lookup: CDR1 SGHAT, CDR2 FQDESV (reference sequence). The CDR3 totals 15 residues. The CDR3 reads CASSGRDTVNNEQFF. Written as DNA, the CDR3 is TGTGCCAGCAGCGGAAGGGACACCGTGAACAATGAGCAGTTCTTC. The variable domain in full, completed from reference TRBV11-1 and TRBJ2-1, reads EAEVAQSPRYKITEKSQAVAFWCDPISGHATLYWYRQILGQGPELLVQFQDESVVDDSQLPKDRFSAERLKGVDSTLKIQPAELGDSAMYLCASSGRDTVNNEQFFGPGTRLTVL.